This T cell receptor (beta chain) was identified in a study of blood T cell repertoires in COVID-19. The CDR3 extends over 14 amino acids. In germline, CDR1 is SGHVS, CDR2 FNYEAQ. With 5 bases clipped from V and 5 bases from J, the junction kept 3 bases outside the gene matches. Original analysis: Reference gene primer amplification yielded estimated nucleated cell counts. Only in-frame clones appear in the TCRdb table, and some are missing; sequencing was by immunoSEQ multiplex PCR. V, J and clone size are those of that table, while D and trimming were read from the DNA. The sample has around 130,000 clones, approximately 84% seen once. This clone was observed once.

Source material: peripheral blood. The sequence came from a human donor in a cohort sampled during active COVID-19. The V call is TRBV7-6, the J call TRBJ1-4; 9 bases are a match to TRBD1. The CDR3 spells CASSSGTGNEKLFF. The DNA of the CDR3 is TGTGCCAGCAGCAGCGGGACAGGGAATGAAAAACTGTTTTTT.